The subject of this entry is one T cell receptor beta chain. The sample is drawn from a study of cytomegalovirus exposure and HLA in healthy donors. The CDR3 covers 11 residues. CDR1 and CDR2 from the germline V gene are SGHRS and YFSETQ. The ends were cut back, 3 bases at V and 7 bases at J, with 7 bases in the middle. Generated by immunoSEQ multiplex PCR, the TCRdb table keeps only in-frame clones and is missing some. The table has some 230,000 clones, 75% to 95% seen once; the top ten hold approximately 0.99%. This sequence joins TRBV5-1 and TRBJ2-5; D unclear. Material for sequencing was PBMCs. This TCR derives from a woman between 18 and 29 years old in good health and CMV-seronegative. This chain's CDR3 is CASSSLRTQYF. The DNA of the CDR3 is TGCGCCAGCAGCTCCCTTAGGACCCAGTACTTC.